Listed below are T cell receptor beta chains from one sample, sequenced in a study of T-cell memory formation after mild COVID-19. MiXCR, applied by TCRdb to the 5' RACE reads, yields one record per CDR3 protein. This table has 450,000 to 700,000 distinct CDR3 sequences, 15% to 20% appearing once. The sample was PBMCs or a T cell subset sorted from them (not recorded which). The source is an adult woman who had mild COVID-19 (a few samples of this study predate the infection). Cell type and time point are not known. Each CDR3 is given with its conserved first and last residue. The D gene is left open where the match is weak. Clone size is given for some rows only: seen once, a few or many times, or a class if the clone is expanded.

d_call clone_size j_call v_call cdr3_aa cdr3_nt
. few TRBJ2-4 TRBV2 CASSPRGNIQYF TGTGCCAGCAGTCCCCGGGGGAACATTCAGTACTTC
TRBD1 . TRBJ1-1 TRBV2 CASSEDDGTGGLAVGAFF TGTGCCAGCAGTGAAGATGACGGGACAGGGGGCCTTGCAGTCGGAGCTTTCTTT
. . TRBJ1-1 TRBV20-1 CSAGEARTNTEAFF TGCAGTGCGGGAGAGGCCAGAACGAACACTGAAGCTTTCTTT
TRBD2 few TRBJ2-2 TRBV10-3 CAISESPSGDPNTGELFF TGTGCCATCAGTGAGTCTCCTAGCGGGGACCCTAACACCGGGGAGCTGTTTTTT
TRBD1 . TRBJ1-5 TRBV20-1 CSVLTGGISTGNQPQHF TGCAGTGTTCTGACAGGGGGCATATCTACTGGCAATCAGCCCCAGCATTTT
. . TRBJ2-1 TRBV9 CASSVELAGAHNEQFF TGTGCCAGCAGCGTAGAGCTGGCGGGGGCCCACAATGAGCAGTTCTTC
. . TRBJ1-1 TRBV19 CASSMYRLLAPVGNTEAFF TGTGCCAGTAGTATGTATCGCTTGCTCGCCCCGGTGGGTAACACTGAAGCTTTCTTT
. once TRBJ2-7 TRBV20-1 CSARGSTLEQYF TGCAGTGCTAGGGGTTCCACTCTCGAGCAGTACTTC
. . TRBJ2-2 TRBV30 CAWDQEYTGELFF TGTGCCTGGGACCAGGAGTACACCGGGGAGCTGTTTTTT
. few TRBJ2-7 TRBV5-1 CASSLGGTTLGSYEQYF TGCGCCAGCAGCTTGGGTGGAACGACCCTTGGGTCCTACGAGCAGTACTTC
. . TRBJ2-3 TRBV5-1 CASSLTRGKEHRAPDTQYF TGCGCCAGCAGCTTGACGAGGGGCAAGGAGCACCGAGCGCCCGATACGCAGTATTTT
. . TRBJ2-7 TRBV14 CASSQVGDQYF TGTGCCAGCAGCCAAGTGGGGGATCAGTACTTC
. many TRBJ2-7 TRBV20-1 CSADVRGIEQYF TGCAGTGCGGACGTGAGGGGCATCGAGCAGTACTTC
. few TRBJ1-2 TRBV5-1 CASSLKDGGYTF TGCGCCAGCAGCTTGAAAGACGGTGGCTACACCTTC
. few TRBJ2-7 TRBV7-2 CASSFGRGSFNEQYF TGTGCCAGCAGCTTCGGCAGGGGTTCGTTTAACGAGCAGTACTTC
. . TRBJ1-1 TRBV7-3 CASSLDGVGEAFF TGTGCCAGCAGCTTAGACGGAGTCGGTGAAGCTTTCTTT
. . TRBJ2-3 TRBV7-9 CASSPGQGPYQVERGNTDTQYF TGTGCCAGCAGCCCCGGACAGGGCCCTTATCAAGTGGAGCGGGGGAATACAGATACGCAGTATTTT
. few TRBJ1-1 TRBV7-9 CASSLAGRTRVF TGTGCCAGCAGCTTAGCAGGGCGCACCCGGGTCTTT
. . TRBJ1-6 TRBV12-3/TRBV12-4 CASSRTDNSPLHF TGTGCCAGCAGTCGGACGGATAATTCACCCCTCCACTTT
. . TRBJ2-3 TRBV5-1 CASSFQEGADTQYF TGCGCCAGCAGCTTTCAAGAGGGCGCAGATACGCAGTATTTT
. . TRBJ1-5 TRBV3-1 CASSQVPTLNQPQHF TGTGCCAGCAGCCAAGTCCCGACTTTGAATCAGCCCCAGCATTTT
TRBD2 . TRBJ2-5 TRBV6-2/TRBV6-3 CASRSSGSRQETQYF TGTGCCAGCAGATCCAGCGGGAGTCGCCAAGAGACCCAGTACTTC
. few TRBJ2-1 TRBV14 CASSRGGWGSYNEQFF TGTGCCAGCAGCCGGGGAGGTTGGGGCTCCTACAATGAGCAGTTCTTC
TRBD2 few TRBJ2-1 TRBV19 CASSTSGRVNEQFF TGTGCCAGTAGTACTAGCGGGAGGGTCAATGAGCAGTTCTTC
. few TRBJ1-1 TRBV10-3 CAIRPRGDTEAFF TGTGCCATCAGACCCCGGGGGGACACTGAAGCTTTCTTT
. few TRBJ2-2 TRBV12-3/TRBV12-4 CASVAIANTGELFF TGTGCCAGCGTTGCGATAGCGAACACCGGGGAGCTGTTTTTT